Listed below are T cell receptor beta chains from one sample, sequenced in a study of blood T cell repertoires in COVID-19. The data were produced by immunoSEQ multiplex PCR, yet TCRdb's version contains in-frame clones alone and is incomplete. The sample shows some 310,000 clones, around 86% of them seen only once. Material: peripheral blood. Every receptor here comes from a man aged 45-60 years with active or convalescent COVID-19. CDR3s include the opening cysteine and the closing phenylalanine or tryptophan. The D gene is left open where the match is weak. Size values are once, few and many counts, or a class for expanded clones, and some rows have none.

v_call	j_call	d_call	clone_size	cdr3_nt	cdr3_aa
TRBV9	TRBJ1-3	TRBD1	NA	TGTGCCAGCAGCGTCGGACAGGGGGCATCTGGAAACACCATATATTTT	CASSVGQGASGNTIYF
TRBV10-3	TRBJ1-3	NA	NA	TGTGCCATCAGAGAGGGACAAAACTCTGGAAACACCATATATTTT	CAIREGQNSGNTIYF
TRBV27	TRBJ1-6	NA	NA	TGTGCCAGCAGACTCCTAATGGAGTTGTCACCCCTCCACTTT	CASRLLMELSPLHF
TRBV9	TRBJ2-5	TRBD2	NA	TGTGCCAGCAGCGTAGAGCCTAGCGGGGTACGTCGGGGAGAGACCCAGTACTTC	CASSVEPSGVRRGETQYF
TRBV10-2	TRBJ1-1	NA	NA	TGCGCCAGCAGTGAACCCCGTAGTTGGGGGAGGGGGACTGAAGCTTTCTTT	CASSEPRSWGRGTEAFF
TRBV7-2	TRBJ2-1	NA	NA	TGTGCCAGCAGCTTACAGGGCAATGAGCAGTTCTTC	CASSLQGNEQFF
TRBV19	TRBJ1-6	NA	few	TGTGCCAGTAGGGAGGGCCCCTATAATTCACCCCTCCACTTT	CASREGPYNSPLHF
TRBV4-3	TRBJ1-2	TRBD1	NA	TGCGCCAGCAGCCACGCAGGACAGGGAGGTAACTATGGCTACACCTTC	CASSHAGQGGNYGYTF
TRBV4-3	TRBJ1-6	NA	NA	TGCGCCAGCAGCCAAGAGGAAGGAGTTAGGTCACCCCTCCACTTT	CASSQEEGVRSPLHF
TRBV5-1	TRBJ1-1	NA	NA	TGCGCCAGCAGCTTGGAGCCGACAGGATTGAACACTGAAGCTTTCTTT	CASSLEPTGLNTEAFF
TRBV3-1/TRBV3-2	TRBJ2-7	TRBD1	NA	TGTGCCAGCAGCCAGGGGACAGGGGGCTTCGAGCAGTACTTC	CASSQGTGGFEQYF
TRBV19	TRBJ1-2	TRBD1	NA	TGTGCCAGTAGTACGGACCCTCCGGGACAGGGAGGCTACACCTTC	CASSTDPPGQGGYTF